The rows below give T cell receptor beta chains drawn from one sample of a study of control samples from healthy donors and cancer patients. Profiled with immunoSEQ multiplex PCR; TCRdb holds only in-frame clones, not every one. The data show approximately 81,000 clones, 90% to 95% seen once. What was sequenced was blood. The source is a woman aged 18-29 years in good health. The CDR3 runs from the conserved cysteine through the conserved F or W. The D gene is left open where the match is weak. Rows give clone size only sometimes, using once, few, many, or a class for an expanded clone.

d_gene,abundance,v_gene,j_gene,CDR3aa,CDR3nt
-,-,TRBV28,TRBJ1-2,CASSWGDSSRFYGYTF,TGTGCCAGCAGTTGGGGAGACAGTTCCCGTTTCTATGGCTACACCTTC
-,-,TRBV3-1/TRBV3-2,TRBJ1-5,CASSQQYSNQPQHF,TGTGCCAGCAGCCAACAATATAGCAATCAGCCCCAGCATTTT
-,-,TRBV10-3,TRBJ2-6,CASSGDGANVLTF,TGTGCCTCATCAGGGGATGGGGCCAACGTCCTGACTTTC
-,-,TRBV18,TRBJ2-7,CASSPDRQSYEQYF,TGTGCCAGCTCACCCGACAGGCAGAGCTACGAGCAGTACTTC
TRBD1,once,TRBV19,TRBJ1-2,CASSPDRVGYGYTF,TGTGCCAGTAGCCCCGACAGGGTCGGTTATGGCTACACCTTC
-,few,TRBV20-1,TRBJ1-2,CSASPPGVLYGYTF,TGCAGTGCTAGTCCGCCAGGGGTCCTCTATGGCTACACCTTC
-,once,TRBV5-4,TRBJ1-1,CASSLAGTTEAFF,TGTGCCAGCAGCTTGGCAGGGACCACTGAAGCTTTCTTT
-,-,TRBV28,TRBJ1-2,CASSFVGGKNGYTF,TGTGCCAGCAGTTTCGTCGGAGGGAAGAATGGCTACACCTTC
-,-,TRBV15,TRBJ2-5,CATSRDRGARETQYF,TGTGCCACCAGCAGAGACAGGGGGGCTCGGGAGACCCAGTACTTC
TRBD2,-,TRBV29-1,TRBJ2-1,CSVAETSKSYNEQFF,TGCAGCGTTGCGGAGACTAGCAAATCCTACAATGAGCAGTTCTTC
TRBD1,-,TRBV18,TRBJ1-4,CASSPTGGRGNEKLFF,TGTGCCAGCTCACCCACAGGGGGCCGGGGTAATGAAAAACTGTTTTTT
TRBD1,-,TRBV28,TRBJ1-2,CASNSGTGGDYGYTF,TGTGCCAGCAATTCCGGGACAGGGGGCGACTATGGCTACACCTTC
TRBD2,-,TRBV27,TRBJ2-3,CASSYTAGVSTDTQYF,TGTGCCAGCAGTTATACAGCGGGAGTGAGCACAGATACGCAGTATTTT
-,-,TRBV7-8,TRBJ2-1,CASSLESSYNEQFF,TGTGCCAGCAGCTTGGAGAGCTCCTACAATGAGCAGTTCTTC
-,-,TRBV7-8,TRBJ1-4,CASSSGFNEKLFF,TGTGCCAGCAGCTCGGGCTTCAATGAAAAACTGTTTTTT
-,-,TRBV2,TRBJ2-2,CASRNREAGELFF,TGTGCCAGTAGGAATAGGGAAGCCGGGGAGCTGTTTTTT
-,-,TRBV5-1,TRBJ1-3,CASSRDNSGNTIYF,TGCGCCAGTTCCAGGGATAACTCTGGAAACACCATATATTTT
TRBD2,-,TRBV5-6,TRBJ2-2,CASSRRGEPTGELFF,TGTGCCAGCAGCCGGCGGGGGGAACCGACCGGGGAGCTGTTTTTT
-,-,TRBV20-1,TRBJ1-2,CSAWRVGGYTF,TGCAGTGCTTGGAGGGTAGGTGGCTACACCTTC
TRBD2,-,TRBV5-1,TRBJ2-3,CASSLVAGVSTDTQYF,TGCGCCAGCAGCTTGGTAGCGGGGGTGAGCACAGATACGCAGTATTTT
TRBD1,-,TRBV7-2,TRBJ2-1,CASSAQTGGFSNEQFF,TGTGCCAGCAGCGCCCAGACAGGGGGCTTTAGCAATGAGCAGTTCTTC
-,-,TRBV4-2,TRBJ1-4,CASSQSNRATNEKLFF,TGTGCCAGCAGTCAATCCAACAGGGCAACTAATGAAAAACTGTTTTTT
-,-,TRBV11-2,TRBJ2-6,CASSLFRASGANVLTF,TGTGCCAGCAGCTTATTCAGGGCCTCTGGGGCCAACGTCCTGACTTTC
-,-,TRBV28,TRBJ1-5,CASRGRFGGPRSNQPQHF,TGTGCCAGCAGGGGTCGGTTTGGGGGGCCCAGGAGCAATCAGCCCCAGCATTTT
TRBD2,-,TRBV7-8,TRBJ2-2,CASGWGGTRGNGELFF,TGTGCCAGCGGCTGGGGGGGGACTCGCGGGAACGGGGAGCTGTTTTTT
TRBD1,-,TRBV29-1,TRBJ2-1,CSVEDQGDEQFF,TGCAGCGTTGAAGATCAGGGGGATGAGCAGTTCTTC
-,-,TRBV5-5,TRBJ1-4,CASSHIAGRGSTNEKLFF,TGTGCCAGCAGCCATATCGCCGGTCGTGGGTCAACTAATGAAAAACTGTTTTTT
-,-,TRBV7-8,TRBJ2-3,CASSLVTGGLTDTQYF,TGTGCCAGCAGCTTAGTTACGGGGGGCCTCACAGATACGCAGTATTTT
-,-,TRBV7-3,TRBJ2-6,CASSFFQSPSGANVLTF,TGTGCCAGCAGCTTTTTCCAGTCCCCTTCTGGGGCCAACGTCCTGACTTTC
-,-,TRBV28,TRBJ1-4,CASSWPGTLSTNEKLFF,TGTGCCAGCAGTTGGCCGGGTACTCTATCAACTAATGAAAAACTGTTTTTT
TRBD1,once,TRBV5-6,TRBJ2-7,CASSHNTGQSYEQYF,TGTGCCAGCAGCCACAACACGGGACAGAGCTACGAGCAGTACTTC
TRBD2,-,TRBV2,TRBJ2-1,CASSRTSGGARNEQFF,TGTGCCAGCAGCAGGACTAGCGGGGGGGCTCGTAATGAGCAGTTCTTC